What follows is one TCR beta chain and its context. Method: immunoSEQ multiplex PCR; TCRdb's copy keeps in-frame clones and lacks some. In the table there are about 100,000 clones, about three quarters of which are singletons. The data were taken from a study of blood T cell repertoires in COVID-19. Trimming cost V 3 bases and J 6 bases, with 5 bases left between them. The germline gives CDR1 SEHNR, CDR2 FQNEAQ (reference sequence). This CDR3 has 12 residues. The sequence derives from an elderly man with acute or convalescent COVID-19. The gene calls are TRBV7-9 and TRBJ2-2; a possible D gene is TRBD2 (5 bases). Sequenced input: peripheral blood. This chain's CDR3 is CASSLEAGELFF. The CDR3 region has the DNA TGTGCCAGCAGCTTGGAGGCCGGGGAGCTGTTTTTT.